This entry lists 9 T cell receptor beta chains sequenced from one sample in a study of blood T cell repertoires in COVID-19 (dated by TCRdb to 2020 to 2022). Libraries were prepared through the immunoSEQ multiplex PCR assay. Imported from immuneACCESS, the table was reduced by TCRdb to in-frame sequences with V and J called. These copies leave out some clones; in studies compared against another copy, an unresolved V gene accounts for under half, and the cause of the remainder is not known. For this sample there are 200,000 or so clones; around 83% appear just once. The ten biggest clones cover 1.3% of the sample. Sequenced input: PBMCs or T cells enriched from blood (not recorded which). The receptors here all came from a woman in her thirties or forties with acute COVID-19.

This clone was detected only once. The CDR3 DNA reads as TGTGCCAGCAGCGCCGGCGGGACCCGGACCGGGGAGCTGTTTTTT. Translation gives CASSAGGTRTGELFF. The chain recombines TRBV9 with TRBJ2-2; D might be TRBD2 (6 bases). V dropped 3 bases and J dropped 5 bases, with 14 bases sitting between them. The CDR3 covers 15 residues. Germline assignment: CDR1 SGDLS and CDR2 YYNGEE. The full variable domain, in which reference TRBV9 and TRBJ2-2 provide the parts outside the CDR3, is DSGVTQTPKHLITATGQRVTLRCSPRSGDLSVYWYQQSLDQGLQFLIQYYNGEERAKGNILERFSAQQFPDLHSELNLSSLELGDSALYFCASSAGGTRTGELFFGEGSRLTVL.

The V call is TRBV7-2, the J call TRBJ2-7, with D tentatively TRBD1 (5 bases). Trimming removed 2 bases from V and 2 bases from J, with 10 bases in between. The V gene's germline CDR1 is SGHTA and CDR2 FQGNSA. The CDR3 is made up of 14 amino acids. CDR3 DNA: TGTGCCAGCAGCTTACATACAGGCGCCTACGAGCAGTACTTC. Translating it yields CASSLHTGAYEQYF.

This clone was found many times. This rearrangement joins TRBV5-1 to TRBJ2-1, with TRBD2 as a possible D gene (5 bases). Trimming removed 5 bases from V and 4 bases from J, with 13 bases in between. The CDR3 is 14 amino acids. The germline gives CDR1 SGHRS, CDR2 YFSETQ. CDR3 region: CASRASGIYNEQFF. CDR3 bases: TGCGCCAGCAGAGCCAGCGGAATTTACAATGAGCAGTTCTTC.

Only a few counts were recorded for this clone. V usage is TRBV30 and J usage is TRBJ1-1; possible D gene TRBD1, 6 bases. The CDR3 contains 12 residues. Germline loops: CDR1 GTSNPN, CDR2 SVGIG (reference sequence). The V and J ends lost 3 bases and 11 bases respectively, with 16 bases between them. The CDR3: CAWRGGTGTAFF. CDR3 DNA sequence: TGTGCCTGGAGAGGGGGAACAGGGACGGCTTTCTTT.

This chain uses TRBV7-2 with TRBJ2-7, with 10 positions matching TRBD1. The CDR3 consists of 16 residues. Germline trimming cut 4 bases from V and 3 bases from J; bases unmatched to any gene: 9. Germline V gives CDR1 SGHTA, CDR2 FQGNSA. As DNA, the CDR3 is TGTGCCAGCAGCTCCATAAACCGGGACAGGGGCTACGAGCAGTACTTC. Amino acid sequence: CASSSINRDRGYEQYF.

The gene calls are TRBV28 and TRBJ1-2; the match to TRBD1 covers 8 bases. V gave up 6 bases and J gave up 5 bases; unmatched junction bases: 5. Germline CDR1 and CDR2: MDHEN and SYDVKM. This CDR3 is built from 13 residues. CDR3 DNA: TGTGCCAGCAGCAGGACAGGGAAATATGGCTACACCTTC. This codes for CASSRTGKYGYTF.

This clone was detected once. The chain has TRBV5-8 and TRBJ1-2, with TRBD1 as a possible D gene (5 bases). Between the trimmed V and J ends, which lost 2 bases and 4 bases, there was a span of 9 bases. CDR1 SGHTS and CDR2 YDEGEE come from the germline V gene. This CDR3 has 13 amino acids. In DNA form, the CDR3 reads TGTGCCAGCAGCTTACGACAGCTCTATGGCTACACCTTC. It codes for CASSLRQLYGYTF.

The rearrangement joins TRBV5-4 to TRBJ2-2, with a tentative D call TRBD2 (6 bases). Trimming stripped 1 base from V and 1 base from J, with 11 bases between. This CDR3 has 16 amino acids. Germline V gene lookup returns CDR1 SGHNT and CDR2 YYREEE (reference sequence). CDR3 in DNA: TGTGCCAGCAGCTTGTCCAGCGGGTGGAACACCGGGGAGCTGTTTTTT. This translates into CASSLSSGWNTGELFF.

This chain connects TRBV5-1 to TRBJ1-2; 9 positions match TRBD1. CDR1 is SGHRS, CDR2 YFSETQ, per germline. The CDR3 totals 15 residues. V trimming: 0 bases; J trimming: 3 bases; junction bases outside the gene matches: 3. This CDR3 is CASSLGDRDYYGYTF. The CDR3 DNA reads TGCGCCAGCAGCTTGGGGGACAGGGACTACTATGGCTACACCTTC. Using reference TRBV5-1 and TRBJ1-2 for the parts outside the CDR3, the full variable domain is KAGVTQTPRYLIKTRGQQVTLSCSPISGHRSVSWYQQTPGQGLQFLFEYFSETQRNKGNFPGRFSGRQFSNSRSEMNVSTLELGDSALYLCASSLGDRDYYGYTFGSGTRLTVV.